The present T cell receptor (beta chain) was sequenced within a study of blood T cells in healthy people across ages (dated by TCRdb to the mid-2010s). For context, the study as a whole: In model experiments, roughly one uniquely barcoded TCR beta cDNA molecule per two T cells was captured by template switching. To track age-related changes in TCR beta repertoire diversity, the study relied on deep sequencing normalized with unique cDNA molecular identifiers. The donors were split into four age groups: young (average around 15 years), middle-aged (more than 35), aged (roughly 60) and long-lived (roughly 86). To avoid experimental bias, donors of different ages were randomly spread across the sequencing lanes. The study analyzed two additional independent replicas of 1 million unique cDNA reads from the same blood draw for two donors, one aged 18 to 29 and one aged 80 or older. General study outcomes and caveats: Estimates of total diversity based on one million sequenced T cells were regarded as lower bounds and as underestimates. Observed TCR beta diversity correlated strongly with the percentage of naive T cells measured by flow cytometry. Since profiling was done on bulk unsorted PBMCs, naive and antigen-experienced compartments could not be conclusively compared. The CMV infection status of donors was not known, potentially confounding age-related changes in expanded clonotypes. Observed TCR beta diversity per million T cells fell roughly linearly with age, and a significant reduction was already apparent by age around 44. Compared with the aged group, the long-lived group had more naive CD4+ T cells, fewer expanded clones and increased TCR diversity, a pattern suggesting age selection.

The library came from 5' RACE. The sequencing machine was an Illumina HiSeq 2500. A second PCR of roughly 6 to 11 cycles was run with a J-beta primer mix and a sample-barcoded 5' primer. A unique molecular identifier was introduced onto each TCR beta cDNA molecule by a template-switch 5' adaptor carrying 12 random nucleotides. Each sample yielded at least 3 million CDR3-containing paired-end reads. First-strand cDNA synthesis was performed from all RNA using the Mint cDNA synthesis kit, with priming by a TRBC-specific oligonucleotide. After uracil-DNA glycosylase treatment, a first 18-cycle PCR used universal primers M1SS and BC2_uni_R on all cDNA. The source study handled its data this way. Normalization of each sample was performed by random selection of 1 million high-quality reads, each carrying a distinct molecular identifier. Reads sharing molecular identifiers were discarded rather than binned into consensus sequences. MiTCR, set to a Q25 quality threshold and the strictest error-elimination algorithm, was used for CDR3 identification, clonotype clustering and error correction. A nonparametric unseen species model with Euler transformation was used to estimate a lower bound on total TCR beta diversity. TCRdb ran its own pipeline on the public reads, namely fastp trimming at Q25 and MiXCR clone calling, and kept in-frame beta chains. Identical CDR3 proteins give one entry, which carries the most common genes and DNA. V and J calls and clone size were set by TCRdb, not the authors. The sample contains about 2 million distinct CDR3 sequences, around 50% of them found a single time. 2% to 2.5% of the sample is in the top ten clones.

From cysteine to phenylalanine, the CDR3 is 13 amino acids long. The kept DNA is CDR3 alone, 39 bases in frame from the first base. V loses 3 bases, J loses 0 bases, and the germline ends lie 6 bases apart. CDR1 is given as DFQATT and CDR2 as SNEGSKA, both from the germline V gene (reference sequence). Comments on this clonotype: What this receptor recognizes is not known. Per-nucleotide qualities are absent, and no much larger clonotype sits a single base away.

The roughly 39 donors, aged about 6 to 100 years, were systemically healthy Caucasian individuals from Russia. Each donor gave around 9.5 milliliters of peripheral blood, collected into EDTA-treated Vacutainer tubes. PBMCs were isolated by Ficoll-Paque density-gradient centrifugation, with at least 7 million obtained per sample. Total RNA, at least 6 micrograms per sample, was extracted from PBMCs with Trizol reagent. For every donor, an aliquot of PBMCs went through flow cytometry to measure the percentages of naive CD45RAhigh/CD27high T cells. The sequence is built from TRBV20-1 and TRBJ2-1, with the D gene not clear enough to name. The sequencing sample was made of blood. The source of this sequence is a middle-aged woman in good health. For the CDR3, the sequence is CSASGNSYNEQFF. The DNA is as follows: TGCAGTGCTAGCGGCAACTCCTACAATGAGCAGTTCTTC.